The clone carrying this T cell receptor (beta chain) was observed a few times. Sequence at one end of the junction differs from germline and may be a read error. The use of a sample-barcoded 5' primer and a J-beta primer mix characterized a second PCR of 7 to 11 cycles. TCRdb redid the calling of the 5' RACE reads with MiXCR, one entry per CDR3 protein. The sample records around 1.5 million distinct CDR3 sequences, roughly 32% being singletons. This sample was taken from a study of blood T cells in healthy people across ages. Per germline, CDR1 SEHNR and CDR2 FQNEAQ (reference sequence). This CDR3 has 17 residues.

Sequencing was done on a sample of blood. This TCR derives from a woman aged 25 to 39 in good health. The chain employs TRBV7-9 and TRBJ2-3; 10 nucleotides match TRBD2. The DNA of the CDR3 is TGTGCCGGCAGCTACTCGGGAGCGGGAGGGTTGTCAGATACGCAGTATTTT. This gives the protein CAGSYSGAGGLSDTQYF.